This TCR beta chain appears in the sequencing data of a study of CXCR3-negative and CXCR3-positive naive CD8 T cells. Concerning this clonotype: The antigen is not known.

In preparing the TRB cDNA libraries, 5' RACE with UMI labels was used. TCRdb re-called the 5' RACE reads and gives one entry per CDR3 protein, without DNA. Its clone listing holds 100,000 to 150,000 distinct CDR3 sequences. CDR1 and CDR2 (germline): SEHNR, FQNEAQ (reference sequence). The CDR3 contains 14 residues. Naive CD8+ T cells were CD45RO-CCR7+CD27+CD95-. General study results and limits: Freshly isolated PBMCs were used in most assays, given partial CXCR3 loss after freezing. When CXCR3-positive naive cells were set against CXCR3-negative naive cells, the former had more hydrophobic TRB CDR3s. Naive subsets were similarly diverse, while memory CD8+ repertoires were much less diverse.

Sequenced input: naive CXCR3+ CD8+ T cells from blood. The subset is: CD45RO-CCR7+CD27+CD95- naive CD8+ T cells expressing CXCR3 (TNR3+). The gene calls are TRBV7-9 and TRBJ2-7; checking the TCRdb D call of TRBD1 is not possible without DNA. The origin of this receptor is a human donor in good health. Some clones in this sample may be carry-over from other donors' samples. The CDR3 loop reads CASSSSGTIYEQYF.